These T cell receptor beta chains were read from a single sample in a study of PD-1 blockade in classical Hodgkin lymphoma. This table comes from immunoSEQ multiplex PCR, and its TCRdb copy is limited to in-frame clones, with some not included. The data show 7,000 or so clones, about 74% seen once. Specimen: peripheral blood mononuclear cells (PBMCs), collected before the fourth cycle of nivolumab. These receptors all stem from a human donor with classical Hodgkin lymphoma. Both conserved end residues are part of each CDR3. A D gene is named only where the DNA matches it firmly.

D gene | J gene | V gene | CDR3 protein
TRBD2 | TRBJ2-3 | TRBV27 | CASRLAGRSTDTQYF
. | TRBJ2-7 | TRBV19 | CASSISGSYEQYF
. | TRBJ2-2 | TRBV28 | CASSSSLGELFF
. | TRBJ1-1 | TRBV19 | CASSTTGLNTEAFF
. | TRBJ2-7 | TRBV9 | CASSVDPKSYEQYF
. | TRBJ1-3 | TRBV7-9 | CASSLVGGTSPGNTIYF
TRBD1 | TRBJ1-1 | TRBV18 | CASSEQGAGTEAFF
. | TRBJ2-2 | TRBV7-9 | CASSLVRFDTGELFF
. | TRBJ2-2 | TRBV6-6 | CASSSQSPGELFF
. | TRBJ2-5 | TRBV7-2 | CASSLVVRYQETQYF
TRBD1 | TRBJ1-1 | TRBV18 | CASSPPGQTIEAFF
TRBD1 | TRBJ2-7 | TRBV28 | CASRTGTAYEQYF
. | TRBJ2-7 | TRBV2 | CATQRLDFGVAQYF
. | TRBJ1-1 | TRBV29-1 | CSVLTGLGTFF
. | TRBJ1-1 | TRBV20-1 | CSASKNTEAFF
TRBD2 | TRBJ2-1 | TRBV4-3 | CASSQGVAGGSGDEQFF
. | TRBJ1-2 | TRBV5-1 | CASSSDGNYGYTF
TRBD2 | TRBJ2-2 | TRBV11-2 | CASSSTAGGSPGELFF
TRBD2 | TRBJ2-5 | TRBV5-1 | CASNRAGEAQETQYF
TRBD1 | TRBJ2-7 | TRBV5-1 | CASSQGQVDEQYF
. | TRBJ2-3 | TRBV28 | CASSFVAGTDTQYF
. | TRBJ2-5 | TRBV5-1 | CASSLAQGTQETQYF
. | TRBJ2-7 | TRBV27 | CASSPVQGPYEQYF
. | TRBJ2-2 | TRBV28 | CASSLYRNTGELFF
. | TRBJ1-5 | TRBV9 | CASSVGPSNQPQHF
. | TRBJ2-6 | TRBV6-5 | CASSYESSGANVLTF
. | TRBJ2-7 | TRBV18 | CASSRVGNYEQYF
. | TRBJ2-2 | TRBV4-3 | CASSQVHSGELFF
. | TRBJ2-3 | TRBV7-2 | CASSLAGLVADTQYF
. | TRBJ2-7 | TRBV13 | CASSSKETGLYYEQYF
. | TRBJ2-1 | TRBV15 | CATSRMKAYNEQFF